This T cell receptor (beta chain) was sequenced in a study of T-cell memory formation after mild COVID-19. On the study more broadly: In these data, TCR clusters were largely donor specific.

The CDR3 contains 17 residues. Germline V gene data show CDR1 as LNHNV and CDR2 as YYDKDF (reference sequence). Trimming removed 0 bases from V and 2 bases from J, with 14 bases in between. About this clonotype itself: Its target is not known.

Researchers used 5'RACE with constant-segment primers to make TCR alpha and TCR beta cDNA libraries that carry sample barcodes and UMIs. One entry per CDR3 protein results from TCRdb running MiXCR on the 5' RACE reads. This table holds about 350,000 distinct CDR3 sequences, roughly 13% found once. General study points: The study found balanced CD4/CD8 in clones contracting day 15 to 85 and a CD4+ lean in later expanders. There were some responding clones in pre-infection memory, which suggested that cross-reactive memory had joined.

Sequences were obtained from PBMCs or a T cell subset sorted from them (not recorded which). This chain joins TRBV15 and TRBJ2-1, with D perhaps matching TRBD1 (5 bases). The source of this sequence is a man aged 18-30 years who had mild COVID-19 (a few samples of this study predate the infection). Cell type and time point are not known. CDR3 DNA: TGTGCCACCAGCAGAGATCTGGCAGGGTCACCCTACAATGAGCAGTTCTTC. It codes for CATSRDLAGSPYNEQFF.